This is a list of T cell receptor beta chains from one sample in a study of CD8+ T cells in alopecia areata. The method was immunoSEQ multiplex PCR; TCRdb's version includes in-frame clones alone and lacks a portion of them. The sample carries over 200,000 clones, 50% to 60% recorded once. The sequences come from CD4+ T cells sorted from blood, collected at week 0. All receptors come from a human donor with alopecia areata. Each CDR3 is given with its conserved first and last residue. Some rows have no size entry. The others give once, few or many, or a class for an expanded clone.

J,V,size,CDR3
TRBJ1-6,TRBV7-6,.,CASSLDFPNSPLHF
TRBJ2-7,TRBV7-2,few,CASSFLYEQYF
TRBJ1-3,TRBV29-1,.,CSVQGLDSGNTIYF
TRBJ2-3,TRBV4-1,few,CASSQGQPDTQYF
TRBJ2-6,TRBV7-9,few,CASRGSGANVLTF
TRBJ2-3,TRBV29-1,few,CSVKSDTSTDTQYF
TRBJ2-6,TRBV7-8,.,CASPGGDSGANVLTF
TRBJ2-7,TRBV29-1,.,CSVSGTGGFEQYF
TRBJ2-5,TRBV5-1,few,CASSEQETQYF
TRBJ2-4,TRBV4-1,.,CASSSGQPLAKNIQYF
TRBJ1-1,TRBV29-1,.,CSGQDSGTEAFF
TRBJ2-7,TRBV5-6,.,CASSSWAPPWEQYF
TRBJ1-2,TRBV5-1,few,CASSLEDSDGYTF
TRBJ1-5,TRBV7-9,.,CASSSRTGWGPQHF
TRBJ2-1,TRBV4-1,.,CASRGLAGESGYNEQFF
TRBJ2-7,TRBV7-2,.,CASSLYLLPHEQYF
TRBJ2-7,TRBV29-1,few,CSVDGTGSYEQYF
TRBJ1-5,TRBV4-1,.,CASSQDEGAAGNQPQHF
TRBJ1-1,TRBV6-5,few,CASSNPGRGIPEAFF
TRBJ1-1,TRBV19,.,CASTRGQGGLNTAFF
TRBJ2-1,TRBV5-6,few,CASSLSRNEQFF
TRBJ1-2,TRBV29-1,.,CTPFRRGLGGYTF
TRBJ2-1,TRBV7-2,few,CASSLVGRSLRARGEKFF
TRBJ1-5,TRBV9,.,CASSQSHSNQPQHF
TRBJ2-7,TRBV2,few,CASSARSYEQYF
TRBJ2-7,TRBV29-1,few,CSVEGTGLRYF
TRBJ1-4,TRBV7-9,.,CASSPRQGATNEKLFF